The next 21 T cell receptor beta chains were all read from a single sample in a study of blood T cell repertoires in COVID-19. The method was immunoSEQ multiplex PCR; TCRdb's version includes in-frame clones alone and lacks a portion of them. This sample carries 95,000 to 150,000 clones, more than 80% of them seen once, and the ten largest clones take about 3.3%. Sequenced: peripheral blood. The receptor set was obtained from a woman of 80 years or more with COVID-19, enrolled during active disease.

J is TRBJ1-5 and V is TRBV25-1; 8 nucleotides match TRBD1. Germline V gives CDR1 MGHDK, CDR2 SYGVNS. The CDR3 length is 14 residues. V lost 5 bases and J lost 6; bases outside the gene matches: 6. The DNA for the CDR3 is TGTGCCAGCAGTTTTGGACAGGGAACTCAGCCCCAGCATTTT. It translates to CASSFGQGTQPQHF.

This clone was counted once. The chain is built from TRBV4-3 and TRBJ2-7; 7 bases are a match to TRBD1. The CDR3 runs 15 residues. The germline V gene encodes CDR1 LGHNA and CDR2 YSLEER. The V and J ends lost 0 bases and 3 bases, in that order; junction bases with no gene match: 5. CDR3 sequence reads: CASSQDLAGGYEQYF. CDR3 sequence (DNA): TGCGCCAGCAGCCAAGATTTGGCAGGGGGCTACGAGCAGTACTTC.

This chain uses TRBV5-1 with TRBJ2-1, with D possibly matching TRBD1 (5 bases). V lost 0 bases and J lost 4, with 14 bases in between. This CDR3 is 16 amino acids long. From germline, CDR1 is SGHRS and CDR2 YFSETQ. The CDR3 DNA reads TGCGCCAGCAGCTTGGTGGCAGGGCGCGGATACAATGAGCAGTTCTTC. As protein: CASSLVAGRGYNEQFF. Combining the CDR3 with reference TRBV5-1 and TRBJ2-1 gives the whole variable domain KAGVTQTPRYLIKTRGQQVTLSCSPISGHRSVSWYQQTPGQGLQFLFEYFSETQRNKGNFPGRFSGRQFSNSRSEMNVSTLELGDSALYLCASSLVAGRGYNEQFFGPGTRLTVL.

V gene TRBV7-9 combines with J gene TRBJ1-6; D possibly corresponds to TRBD1 (5 bases). The germline V gene encodes CDR1 SEHNR and CDR2 FQNEAQ (reference sequence). The CDR3 contains 13 residues. Trimming took off 0 bases at V and 12 bases at J, with 9 bases between the two ends. CDR3 in DNA: TGTGCCAGCAGCTTAGCGTGGGGGGAACCCCTCCACTTT. As protein: CASSLAWGEPLHF.

The rearrangement uses TRBV3-1 (or the pseudogene TRBV3-2) and TRBJ1-1; a weak D match, TRBD1 (6 bases). The CDR3 is 12 residues long. Germline lookup yields CDR1 LGHDT and CDR2 YNNKEL (reference sequence). V lost 2 bases, J lost 11 bases, and 12 bases lay in between. Written as DNA, the CDR3 is TGTGCCAGCAGCCAACAGGGGTATGAGGCTTTCTTT. Translated: CASSQQGYEAFF.

CDR3 amino acids: CASIYGSGGGYTF. CDR3 sequence (DNA): TGTGCCAGCATCTACGGGTCAGGGGGAGGCTACACCTTC. The genes are TRBV5-8 and TRBJ1-2, with 7 bases matching TRBD1. Unmatched junction bases numbered 10, after V lost 6 bases and J lost 8 bases. The germline V gene encodes CDR1 SGHTS and CDR2 YDEGEE. This CDR3 is 13 amino acids long. Filled out from reference TRBV5-8 and TRBJ1-2, the complete variable domain reads EAGVTQSPTHLIKTRGQQATLRCSPISGHTSVYWYQQALGLGLQFLLWYDEGEERNRGNFPPRFSGRQFPNYSSELNVNALELEDSALYLCASIYGSGGGYTFGSGTRLTVV.

J is TRBJ2-1 and V is TRBV14; 14 nucleotides match TRBD2. Germline CDR1 SGHDN, CDR2 FVKESK. V lost 4 bases, J lost 8 bases, and 1 base stayed unmatched. CDR3 length: 14 amino acids. CDR3 nucleotides: TGTGCCAGCAGCCCGGGACTAGCGGGAGATGAGCAGTTCTTC. Its translation: CASSPGLAGDEQFF.

The chain links TRBV6-4 to TRBJ2-3, with D possibly TRBD1 on 5 matching bases. This CDR3 comprises 13 residues. Between the trimmed V and J ends, which lost 8 bases and 2 bases, there was a span of 11 bases. In germline, CDR1 is MRHNA, CDR2 SNTAGT. This CDR3 is CASGAGHTDTQYF. In DNA, the CDR3 is TGTGCCAGCGGGGCAGGGCACACAGATACGCAGTATTTT.

V gene TRBV6-2 or TRBV6-3 combines with J gene TRBJ2-4, with TRBD1 matching over 8 bases. This CDR3 has 15 amino acids. Germline lookup yields CDR1 MNHEY and CDR2 SVGEGT. V trimming: 5 bases; J trimming: 6 bases; junction bases outside the gene matches: 9. CDR3 sequence: CASSPLDRDGNIQYF. CDR3 coding DNA: TGTGCCAGCAGTCCCCTGGACAGGGACGGAAACATTCAGTACTTC.

The chain joins TRBV29-1 to TRBJ1-2, with a tentative D call TRBD1 (6 bases). The CDR3 totals 11 residues. Germline V gene data show CDR1 as SQVTM and CDR2 as ANQGSEA. Trimming shortened V by 2 bases and J by 5 bases, and 6 bases separated the two germline ends. DNA of the CDR3: TGCAGCGTTGAACAGGGGTATGGCTACACCTTC. It specifies CSVEQGYGYTF. Supplemented by reference TRBV29-1 and TRBJ1-2, the full variable domain reads SAVISQKPSRDICQRGTSLTIQCQVDSQVTMMFWYRQQPGQSLTLIATANQGSEATYESGFVIDKFPISRPNLTFSTLTVSNMSPEDSSIYLCSVEQGYGYTFGSGTRLTVV.

This clone was picked up one time. CDR3 DNA: TGTGCCAGCAGCAAGCCGGGACAGTTGAACGAGCAGTACTTC. Translating gives CASSKPGQLNEQYF. The gene calls are TRBV5-4 and TRBJ2-7; 7 bases align to TRBD1. Germline values: CDR1 SGHNT, CDR2 YYREEE (reference sequence). Trimming cost V 4 bases and J 5 bases; bases outside gene matches: 9. This CDR3 spans 14 amino acids.

The chain is built from TRBV28 and TRBJ2-2, with 10 bases lining up with TRBD2. Germline V gene sequence: CDR1 MDHEN, CDR2 SYDVKM. The CDR3 spans 16 residues. After removal of 3 bases from V and 4 bases from J, the junction contained 5 bases not matched to a gene. CDR3 nucleotide sequence: TGTGCCAGCAGTTTTTCTAGCGGGAGTTTCACCGGGGAGCTGTTTTTT. This sequence encodes CASSFSSGSFTGELFF.

The V call is TRBV19, the J call TRBJ2-1; 11 positions agree with TRBD2. The V gene's germline CDR1 is LNHDA and CDR2 SQIVND (reference sequence). V lost 3 bases, J lost 6 bases, and 1 base stayed unmatched. This CDR3 is 14 amino acids long. CDR3 bases: TGTGCCAGTAGTATCCTAGCGGGAGGCAATGAGCAGTTCTTC. It translates to CASSILAGGNEQFF.

This clone has just one count. The genes are TRBV28 and TRBJ2-4, with TRBD1 identical over 9 bases. Trimming took 6 bases from V and 8 from J; bases not matched to a gene: 8. The CDR3 is made up of 14 amino acids. The germline V gene has CDR1 MDHEN and CDR2 SYDVKM. The CDR3, as DNA: TGTGCCAGCAGCCAGACAGGGGGTGCAGACATTCAGTACTTC. It specifies CASSQTGGADIQYF.

V gene TRBV11-2 combines with J gene TRBJ2-5; tentative D call: TRBD2 (6 bases). The length of the CDR3 is 15 residues. Trimming pared 10 bases from V and 4 bases from J, leaving 22 bases between. Per the germline V gene, CDR1 is SGHAT and CDR2 is FQNNGV. The CDR3 sequence: CATKPQGGSRETQYF. For the CDR3, the DNA is TGTGCCACGAAACCCCAGGGAGGTAGCCGAGAGACCCAGTACTTC.

CDR3 loop: CASSGGGLAQFF. CDR3 nucleotide sequence: TGTGCCAGCAGTGGGGGGGGCCTCGCCCAGTTCTTC. The rearrangement joins TRBV12-3 or TRBV12-4 to TRBJ2-1; D may be TRBD2 (7 bases). CDR3 length equals 12 residues. V was clipped by 5 bases and J by 13 bases, with 15 bases between them.

J is TRBJ1-6 and V is TRBV3-1 (or the pseudogene TRBV3-2), with D possibly TRBD1 on 5 matching bases. Trimming cost V 1 base and J 5 bases, with 12 bases left between them. Germline assignment: CDR1 LGHDT and CDR2 YNNKEL (reference sequence). This CDR3 spans 16 amino acids. The CDR3 region is CASSQGSGGDNSPLHF. DNA of the CDR3: TGTGCCAGCAGCCAAGGGTCGGGGGGGGATAATTCACCCCTCCACTTT.

The chain links TRBV12-3 or TRBV12-4 to TRBJ2-3; 8 bases fit TRBD2. This CDR3 has 13 residues. Trimming removed 5 bases from V and 8 bases from J; junction bases left unmatched: 6. For the CDR3, the DNA is TGTGCCAGCAGTGCTGACCGGGAGGGTACGCAGTATTTT. The encoded protein is CASSADREGTQYF.

The V call is TRBV24-1, the J call TRBJ2-1, with 10 bases matching TRBD2. The CDR3 length is 16 residues. The V segment lost 4 bases and the J segment 0 bases; nucleotides outside the gene matches: 2. Germline V gene lookup returns CDR1 KGHDR and CDR2 SFDVKD. The CDR3: CATSDRLAGSYNEQFF. CDR3 nucleotide sequence: TGTGCCACCAGTGACCGACTAGCGGGCTCCTACAATGAGCAGTTCTTC.

The gene calls are TRBV7-9 and TRBJ1-2; weak D call: TRBD1 (6 bases). Between the trimmed V and J ends, which lost 4 bases and 7 bases, there was a span of 19 bases. From germline, CDR1 is SEHNR and CDR2 FQNEAQ (reference sequence). The CDR3 contains 15 residues. Written as DNA, the CDR3 is TGTGCCAGCAGCTCCGGGGGGCGTCTCGGTGGTGGCTACACCTTC. The encoded protein is CASSSGGRLGGGYTF. Filled out from reference TRBV7-9 and TRBJ1-2, the complete variable domain reads DTGVSQNPRHKITKRGQNVTFRCDPISEHNRLYWYRQTLGQGPEFLTYFQNEAQLEKSRLLSDRFSAERPKGSFSTLEIQRTEQGDSAMYLCASSSGGRLGGGYTFGSGTRLTVV.

The rearrangement links TRBV2 to TRBJ1-1, with a possible D match to TRBD1 (6 bases). The length of the CDR3 is 16 residues. Germline loops: CDR1 SNHLY, CDR2 FYNNEI. Trimming shortened V by 9 bases and J by 1 base, and 21 bases separated the two germline ends. In DNA form, the CDR3 reads TGTGCCAGTAGAGTCGGGGGGCGATCCGAGAACACTGAAGCTTTCTTT. Translated, it gives CASRVGGRSENTEAFF.